Presented here are 30 T cell receptor beta chains from one specimen sequenced in a study of shared clonotypes between healthy human individuals (dated by TCRdb to the early 2020s). Library preparation was by the immunoSEQ multiplex PCR assay. As stored in TCRdb, this immuneACCESS dataset retains in-frame rearrangements with V and J assigned. A fraction of the clones does not appear; measured against another copy, unresolved V genes explain less than half of the discrepancy, and the remainder lacks a known reason. The sample has 100,000 or so clones on record, 68% of them singletons. Over 20% of the sample is in the top ten clones. Sequencing was carried out using memory CD8+ T cells sorted from blood. The meaning of the sample's cell subset or site label: CD45RO+ cells pooled with CCR7-negative TemRA cells. The receptors here all came from a young woman in good health.

This CDR3 reads CASSPRDRPGNTIYF. CDR3 coding DNA: TGTGCCAGCTCACCGAGGGACAGGCCTGGAAACACCATATATTTT. The chain couples TRBV18 to TRBJ1-3, with 8 bases fitting TRBD1. Germline V gene lookup returns CDR1 KGHSH and CDR2 LQKENI. The CDR3 totals 15 residues. Trimming took 3 bases from V and 2 from J; bases not matched to a gene: 3.

The CDR3 nucleotides read TGTGCCAGCAGCTTAGGTCCCGTCAACGAGCAGTACTTC. It is translated as CASSLGPVNEQYF. The chain employs TRBV7-1 and TRBJ2-7; no firm D call. TRBV7-1 is annotated as an ORF whose role is uncertain. The CDR3 length is 13 residues. The ends were cut back, 4 bases at V and 5 bases at J, with 12 bases in the middle.

This clone was recorded only once. The chain uses TRBV27 and TRBJ1-1, with 8 bases fitting TRBD1. The CDR3 has 17 residues. Germline V gene data show CDR1 as MNHEY and CDR2 as SMNVEV (reference sequence). With 0 bases clipped from V and 2 bases from J, the junction kept 8 bases outside the gene matches. The CDR3 DNA reads TGTGCCAGCAGTTTATCGTTTGGCAGGGGGCGAAACACTGAAGCTTTCTTT. Translated, it gives CASSLSFGRGRNTEAFF.

The V and J genes are TRBV6-1 and TRBJ1-5, with unresolved D. This CDR3 contains 16 residues. Germline CDR1 and CDR2: MNHNS and SASEGT. V shed 2 bases and J shed 6 bases, with 17 bases lying between them. The CDR3 coding sequence is TGTGCCAGCAGTGAACCGGCCAGGTCATGGTCTCAGCCCCAGCATTTT. Protein: CASSEPARSWSQPQHF.

This chain joins TRBV10-3 and TRBJ2-1; TRBD2 agrees at 9 bases. J lost 0 bases, V lost 5 bases, and 5 bases had no gene match. The CDR3 has 16 residues. Germline assignment: CDR1 ENHRY and CDR2 SYGVKD. The CDR3 spells CAISRGLAISYNEQFF. The CDR3 region has the DNA TGTGCCATCAGTAGGGGACTAGCCATCTCCTACAATGAGCAGTTCTTC.

In this sample, this clone turned up many times. This CDR3 is also generated by other DNA sequences in the sample. This chain uses TRBV5-5 with TRBJ2-7; TRBD2 aligns across 10 bases. The CDR3 consists of 15 residues. CDR1 and CDR2 (germline): SGHKS, YYEKEE (reference sequence). With 1 base clipped from V and 2 bases from J, the junction kept 3 bases outside the gene matches. The CDR3 protein is CASSLTSGITYEQYF. The CDR3 coding sequence is TGTGCCAGCAGCTTGACTAGCGGGATAACCTACGAGCAGTACTTC.

The sample holds a few counts of this clone. The chain carries TRBV19 and TRBJ2-5; 9 nucleotides match TRBD1. The J call may be wrong; the DNA end is better matched by TRBJ2-7. The CDR3 is made up of 13 amino acids. Germline CDR1 reads LNHDA; CDR2 reads SQIVND (reference sequence). The CDR3 DNA sequence: TGTGCCAGTTGTCCCGGGACAGGGTACGAGCAGTACTTC. As protein: CASCPGTGYEQYF.

This clone was found once. J is TRBJ2-3 and V is TRBV7-9; possibly TRBD2 for D (6 bases). Germline V gene lookup returns CDR1 SEHNR and CDR2 FQNEAQ (reference sequence). CDR3 size: 13 residues. Trimming stripped 3 bases from V and 6 bases from J, with 10 bases between. CDR3: CASSLSGRDTQYF. Written as DNA, the CDR3 is TGTGCCAGCAGCTTGAGCGGGCGGGATACGCAGTATTTT.

On this clone itself: A read error likely explains this, since a far larger clone differs by one base. The J gene is TRBJ2-1, the V gene TRBV5-6; no clear D gene. This CDR3 spans 13 amino acids. From germline, CDR1 is SGHDT and CDR2 YYEEEE. Trimming shortened V by 4 bases and J by 8 bases, and 13 bases separated the two germline ends. The CDR3 bases are TGTGCCAGCAGCCTTAACATGACGCATGAGCAGTTCTTC. It codes for CASSLNMTHEQFF. Using reference TRBV5-6 and TRBJ2-1 for the parts outside the CDR3, the full variable domain is DAGVTQSPTHLIKTRGQQVTLRCSPKSGHDTVSWYQQALGQGPQFIFQYYEEEERQRGNFPDRFSGHQFPNYSSELNVNALLLGDSALYLCASSLNMTHEQFFGPGTRLTVL.

The rearrangement joins TRBV6-4 to TRBJ1-3; TRBD1 matches at 7 bases. Germline values: CDR1 MRHNA, CDR2 SNTAGT. V was clipped by 5 bases and J by 8 bases; unmatched bases: 9. The CDR3 runs 14 residues. The CDR3 nucleotides read TGTGCCAGCAGTTCAATGACAGGGTCTGACACCATATATTTT. Its translation: CASSSMTGSDTIYF.

The chain combines TRBV25-1 with TRBJ2-5; 11 bases match TRBD1. J lost 3 bases, V lost 3 bases, and 3 bases had no gene match. The length of the CDR3 is 15 residues. CDR1 and CDR2 (germline): MGHDK, SYGVNS. CDR3 loop: CASSEAGQGEETQYF. In DNA, the CDR3 is TGTGCCAGCAGTGAGGCGGGACAGGGGGAAGAGACCCAGTACTTC.

The rearrangement links TRBV4-1 to TRBJ1-5, with 9 positions matching TRBD1. The CDR3 spans 18 residues. Unmatched junction bases numbered 11, after V lost 5 bases and J lost 0 bases. Looked up from germline, CDR1 is MGHRA and CDR2 is YSYEKL. The CDR3, as DNA: TGCGCCAGCAGCTCTAGGGGACAGGGCGATTTTAGCAATCAGCCCCAGCATTTT. It encodes CASSSRGQGDFSNQPQHF.

This clone occurred once. V and J are TRBV19 and TRBJ2-7; TRBD2 might be the D (5 bases). The CDR3 loop spans 14 amino acids. The germline V gene encodes CDR1 LNHDA and CDR2 SQIVND (reference sequence). Trimming removed 3 bases at V and 2 bases at J, with 11 bases between. CDR3 loop: CASSMGGPTYEQYF. CDR3 DNA sequence: TGTGCCAGTAGTATGGGCGGGCCTACCTACGAGCAGTACTTC.

The chain recombines TRBV19 with TRBJ2-7, with D maybe TRBD1 (5 bases). Looked up from germline, CDR1 is LNHDA and CDR2 is SQIVND (reference sequence). Trimming left V 2 bases short and J 5 bases short, with 13 bases between. The CDR3 length is 14 residues. The CDR3 DNA sequence: TGTGCCAGTAGTATACAGGGCGGTTGGAACGAGCAGTACTTC. Translation: CASSIQGGWNEQYF.

The chain carries TRBV7-9 and TRBJ2-7; tentative D call: TRBD2 (6 bases). The CDR3 runs to 16 residues. The germline CDR1 and CDR2 sequences are SEHNR and FQNEAQ (reference sequence). V lost 3 bases and J 0 bases, leaving 15 bases between the germline ends. CDR3 in amino acids: CASSLPGTASSYEQYF. The CDR3 DNA follows: TGTGCCAGCAGCTTGCCCGGGACTGCCAGCTCCTACGAGCAGTACTTC.

The chain couples TRBV14 to TRBJ2-4; the match to TRBD1 covers 10 bases. The CDR3 loop spans 17 amino acids. V was pared by 4 bases and J by 8 bases, with 14 bases of the junction left unmatched. Germline lookup yields CDR1 SGHDN and CDR2 FVKESK. The CDR3 here is CASSPGQGVVGRDIQYF. CDR3 in DNA: TGTGCCAGCAGCCCCGGACAGGGGGTGGTCGGTAGGGACATTCAGTACTTC.

The chain has TRBV30 and TRBJ2-5, with D perhaps matching TRBD1 (6 bases). CDR3 length equals 12 residues. V shed 6 bases and J shed 1 base, with 9 bases lying between them. Germline-derived CDR1 and CDR2 are GTSNPN and SVGIG (reference sequence). The CDR3 nucleotides read TGTGCCTGCTTACAGGGCCAAGAGACCCAGTACTTC. Its translation: CACLQGQETQYF.

The gene calls are TRBV7-9 and TRBJ2-7; 13 bases fit TRBD2. The CDR3 spans 15 residues. Trimming at V came to 3 bases and at J to 5 bases, leaving 4 bases not matched to a gene. Germline V gives CDR1 SEHNR, CDR2 FQNEAQ (reference sequence). Written as DNA, the CDR3 is TGTGCCAGCAGCTTTCGGACTAGCGGGAGACACGAGCAGTACTTC. This sequence encodes CASSFRTSGRHEQYF.

The V call is TRBV5-4, the J call TRBJ2-7; D is perhaps TRBD1 (6 bases). Trimming shortened V by 0 bases and J by 2 bases, and 15 bases separated the two germline ends. The CDR3 runs 16 residues. Per germline, CDR1 SGHNT and CDR2 YYREEE (reference sequence). CDR3 bases: TGTGCCAGCAGCTTGGCAGGGGTCGGTGGGGCCTACGAGCAGTACTTC. Translated, it gives CASSLAGVGGAYEQYF.

CDR3 sequence reads: CASSEGAGGGNEQFF. CDR3 DNA: TGTGCCAGCAGTGAAGGCGCGGGAGGAGGGAATGAGCAGTTCTTC. This chain joins TRBV6-4 and TRBJ2-1, with 8 nucleotides matching TRBD2. The CDR3 spans 15 residues. The V gene end was trimmed by 3 bases and the J gene end by 7 bases; junction bases not matched to a gene: 8. CDR1 MRHNA and CDR2 SNTAGT come from the germline V gene.

This clone was seen only a few times. The chain combines TRBV2 with TRBJ1-5; no firm D call. Germline lookup yields CDR1 SNHLY and CDR2 FYNNEI. The CDR3 covers 15 residues. Trimming pared 3 bases from V and 0 bases from J, leaving 9 bases between. The CDR3 loop is CASSEWQASNQPQHF. The CDR3 nucleotides read TGTGCCAGCAGTGAGTGGCAGGCTAGCAATCAGCCCCAGCATTTT.

In regard to this clone: A far larger clone is just one base off, so this is likely a read error. CDR3 protein: CASTPREQGNYEQYF. CDR3 nucleotides: TGTGCCAGCACTCCTAGGGAACAGGGAAACTACGAGCAGTACTTC. The V and J genes are TRBV2 and TRBJ2-7; weak D call: TRBD1 (6 bases). This CDR3 is built from 15 residues. The germline V gene has CDR1 SNHLY and CDR2 FYNNEI. V dropped 7 bases and J dropped 3 bases, with 19 bases sitting between them.

This rearrangement joins TRBV7-2 to TRBJ2-1; D is perhaps TRBD1 (6 bases). V was pared by 3 bases and J by 5 bases, with 8 bases between. The CDR3 consists of 13 residues. Germline-derived CDR1 and CDR2 are SGHTA and FQGNSA. This CDR3 reads CASSLRTDNEQFF. CDR3 nucleotide sequence: TGTGCCAGCAGCTTGAGGACAGACAATGAGCAGTTCTTC.

The rearrangement links TRBV27 to TRBJ2-7, with 8 bases fitting TRBD1. Unmatched junction bases numbered 9, after V lost 5 bases and J lost 0 bases. In germline, CDR1 is MNHEY, CDR2 SMNVEV (reference sequence). The length of the CDR3 is 16 residues. CDR3 sequence reads: CASSAFRDRSSYEQYF. Written as DNA, the CDR3 is TGTGCCAGCAGTGCCTTTCGGGACAGGAGCTCCTACGAGCAGTACTTC.

The chain joins TRBV6-5 to TRBJ1-3; TRBD1 matches at 10 bases. Germline V gene lookup returns CDR1 MNHEY and CDR2 SVGAGI. This CDR3 region has 15 residues. Germline trimming cut 7 bases from V and 8 bases from J; bases unmatched to any gene: 11. Here the CDR3 DNA reads TGTGCCAGCACCATACCTCAGGACAGGGGGGACACCATATATTTT. Encoded protein: CASTIPQDRGDTIYF.

The chain carries TRBV27 and TRBJ1-1, with D perhaps TRBD1 (5 bases). V lost 0 bases and J 2 bases, leaving 10 bases between the germline ends. Germline assignment: CDR1 MNHEY and CDR2 SMNVEV (reference sequence). The CDR3 has 15 amino acids. Written as DNA, the CDR3 is TGTGCCAGCAGTTTATCAAGAGGGGTCAACACTGAAGCTTTCTTT. Translation: CASSLSRGVNTEAFF.

The CDR3 DNA sequence: TGTGCCAGCAGCCGGAAGGGGGGCGGGAGACCCTCCTACGAGCAGTACTTC. Residues: CASSRKGGGRPSYEQYF. V is TRBV5-8 and J is TRBJ2-7, with a possible D match to TRBD2 (7 bases). In germline, CDR1 is SGHTS, CDR2 YDEGEE. Trimming removed 4 bases from V and 0 bases from J, with 20 bases in between. The CDR3 sequence is 17 residues long.

This clone was seen a single time. The chain couples TRBV7-9 to TRBJ2-2; TRBD1 matches at 8 bases. The CDR3 sequence is 15 residues long. V was pared by 3 bases and J by 1 base, with 1 base of the junction left unmatched. The V gene's germline CDR1 is SEHNR and CDR2 FQNEAQ (reference sequence). The CDR3 DNA reads TGTGCCAGCAGCTTTGGGACAGGGAACACCGGGGAGCTGTTTTTT. The encoded protein is CASSFGTGNTGELFF.

The genes are TRBV5-6 and TRBJ2-5; D call uncertain. Germline assignment: CDR1 SGHDT and CDR2 YYEEEE. The CDR3 sequence is 12 residues long. Trimming left V 3 bases short and J 1 base short, with 4 bases between. The CDR3 spells CASSSVQETQYF. As DNA, the CDR3 is TGTGCCAGCAGCTCCGTCCAAGAGACCCAGTACTTC.

The chain links TRBV25-1 to TRBJ1-2, with TRBD1 identical over 9 bases. Germline loops: CDR1 MGHDK, CDR2 SYGVNS. The CDR3 spans 16 residues. The V and J ends lost 1 base and 7 bases, in that order; junction bases with no gene match: 10. The CDR3 loop reads CASSEWLGQGVGGYTF. CDR3 nucleotides: TGTGCCAGCAGTGAATGGTTGGGACAGGGCGTGGGTGGCTACACCTTC.